These 17 T cell receptor beta chains came from one sample sequenced in a study of T-cell memory formation after mild COVID-19. TCRdb re-derived calls from the 5' RACE reads in MiXCR, one entry per CDR3 protein. Found here are approximately 150,000 distinct CDR3 sequences, roughly a fifth of them singletons; the top ten hold approximately 2.3%. The source material was PBMCs or a T cell subset sorted from them (not recorded which). The receptors come from an adult woman who had mild COVID-19 (a few samples of this study predate the infection). Cell type and time point are not known.

The rearrangement joins TRBV6-1 to TRBJ2-5; TRBD1 agrees at 9 bases. CDR1 is MNHNS, CDR2 SASEGT, per germline. Trimming removed 7 bases from V and 5 bases from J; junction bases left unmatched: 11. The CDR3 sequence is 15 residues long. The CDR3 reads CASNARDRESETQYF. CDR3 nucleotides: TGTGCCAGCAATGCCCGGGACAGGGAGTCGGAGACCCAGTACTTC.

This clonotype was seen more than once but under ten times. This chain links TRBV5-1 with TRBJ1-2; a possible D gene is TRBD1 (5 bases). Germline lookup yields CDR1 SGHRS and CDR2 YFSETQ. The CDR3 loop spans 14 amino acids. Trimming took 4 bases from V and 4 from J, leaving 14 bases between them. CDR3 nucleotides: TGCGCCAGCAGCGACACTCAGGGTATCTATGGCTACACCTTC. It translates to CASSDTQGIYGYTF.

Only a few counts were recorded for this clonotype. This rearrangement joins TRBV5-1 to TRBJ2-1, with 10 bases that match TRBD2. Germline V lookup: CDR1 SGHRS, CDR2 YFSETQ. The CDR3 sequence is 17 residues long. Trimming took 2 bases from V and 0 from J; bases not matched to a gene: 5. DNA for the CDR3: TGCGCCAGCAGCTTAGTGGCTAGCGGGAGCTCCTACAATGAGCAGTTCTTC. Encoded protein: CASSLVASGSSYNEQFF.

This clonotype was seen only a few times. This chain joins TRBV9 and TRBJ2-5; D is unclear. CDR1 and CDR2 (germline): SGDLS, YYNGEE. CDR3 length: 17 residues. V lost 0 bases and J 1 base, leaving 16 bases between the germline ends. The CDR3 spells CASSVEGYRAPQETQYF. CDR3 nucleotide sequence: TGTGCCAGCAGCGTAGAAGGGTACAGAGCCCCCCAAGAGACCCAGTACTTC.

The rearrangement uses TRBV24-1 and TRBJ2-7; D may be TRBD2 (5 bases). Germline V lookup: CDR1 KGHDR, CDR2 SFDVKD. This CDR3 contains 14 residues. Trimming left V 7 bases short and J 3 bases short, with 15 bases between. The CDR3, as DNA: TGTGCCACCAGCGCGACGGGGAACTACTACGAGCAGTACTTC. Protein: CATSATGNYYEQYF.

This clonotype was seen only a few times. The V gene is TRBV6-5, the J gene TRBJ2-4; 7 bases map to TRBD2. CDR3 length equals 14 residues. J was trimmed by 3 bases and V by 5 bases; bases with no gene match: 4. Germline assignment: CDR1 MNHEY and CDR2 SVGAGI. The CDR3 DNA sequence: TGTGCCAGCAGTCTCCAGCGGGGCAAAAACATTCAGTACTTC. This translates into CASSLQRGKNIQYF.

The J gene is TRBJ1-2, the V gene TRBV3-1, with 10 bases fitting TRBD1. Germline V gene lookup returns CDR1 LGHDT and CDR2 YNNKEL (reference sequence). V trimming: 5 bases; J trimming: 6 bases; junction bases outside the gene matches: 6. The CDR3 totals 14 residues. The CDR3 bases are TGTGCCAGCAGCGACCGGGACAGGGGCGATGGCTACACCTTC. Translated: CASSDRDRGDGYTF.

This clonotype was seen a handful of times. The gene calls are TRBV2 and TRBJ2-7; 7 bases are a match to TRBD1. Germline CDR1 is SNHLY and CDR2 is FYNNEI. The trim removed 6 bases at V and 0 bases at J, leaving 8 bases unmatched. The length of the CDR3 is 15 residues. The CDR3 region has the DNA TGTGCCAGCAGACTGGACAGGCCGAGCTCCTACGAGCAGTACTTC. It specifies CASRLDRPSSYEQYF.

This clonotype is termed medium-sized (0.01 to 0.1%). This sequence joins TRBV6-5 and TRBJ2-3; D gene uncertain. The germline V gene encodes CDR1 MNHEY and CDR2 SVGAGI. The CDR3 loop spans 11 amino acids. Trimming pared 5 bases from V and 6 bases from J, leaving 6 bases between. The CDR3 protein is CASSDWDTQYF. The CDR3 bases are TGTGCCAGCAGTGACTGGGATACGCAGTATTTT.

This clonotype has just a few counts. The chain joins TRBV7-3 to TRBJ2-7; TRBD2 agrees at 8 bases. This CDR3 has 13 residues. Germline-derived CDR1 and CDR2 are SGHTA and FQGTGA. The J segment lost 7 bases and the V segment lost 4 bases, leaving 6 bases of the junction unmatched. The CDR3 loop is CASSSFLAGEQYF. The CDR3 DNA follows: TGTGCCAGCAGCTCCTTCTTAGCGGGGGAGCAGTACTTC.

This chain joins TRBV30 and TRBJ1-2; D unresolved. Trimming stripped 0 bases from V and 4 bases from J, with 9 bases between. The CDR3 sequence is 13 residues long. The germline gives CDR1 GTSNPN, CDR2 SVGIG (reference sequence). In DNA, the CDR3 is TGTGCCTGGAGTGTACGGGCTGCCTATGGCTACACCTTC. The encoded protein is CAWSVRAAYGYTF.

A note on this clonotype: Possible read error: a much larger clone is one base away. V is TRBV20-1 and J is TRBJ2-7; no firm D call. This CDR3 contains 11 residues. Germline loops: CDR1 DFQATT, CDR2 SNEGSKA (reference sequence). The CDR3 region is CSARDSREKYF. The CDR3 DNA follows: TGCAGTGCTAGAGATTCCCGCGAGAAGTACTTC.

The V call is TRBV5-6, the J call TRBJ2-1, with 12 bases identical to TRBD2. There are 14 residues in the CDR3. Per the germline V gene, CDR1 is SGHDT and CDR2 is YYEEEE. V lost 2 bases to trimming and J lost 12 bases; unmatched junction nucleotides: 6. The CDR3 DNA is TGTGCCAGCAGCTTCGGACTAGCGGGAACTCCGCAGTTCTTC. Protein product: CASSFGLAGTPQFF.

This rearrangement joins TRBV7-9 to TRBJ1-2; D is undetermined. V was pared by 0 bases and J by 8 bases, with 10 bases between. The germline CDR1 and CDR2 sequences are SEHNR and FQNEAQ (reference sequence). The CDR3 length is 13 residues. As DNA, the CDR3 is TGTGCCAGCAGCTTAGCGGCTCCCCGAGGCTACACCTTC. It specifies CASSLAAPRGYTF.

V gene TRBV29-1 combines with J gene TRBJ1-1, with a possible D match to TRBD1 (5 bases). V dropped 4 bases and J dropped 1 base, with 10 bases sitting between them. The CDR3 runs to 13 residues. CDR1 and CDR2 from the germline V gene are SQVTM and ANQGSEA. Written as DNA, the CDR3 is TGCAGCGTTGGGGACGGGGGGAACACTGAAGCTTTCTTT. This sequence encodes CSVGDGGNTEAFF.

This clonotype appeared a few times. The chain is built from TRBV5-1 and TRBJ1-2; unclear D gene. Trimming pared 4 bases from V and 2 bases from J, leaving 24 bases between. The CDR3 totals 18 residues. CDR1 and CDR2 from the germline V gene are SGHRS and YFSETQ. The CDR3 DNA is TGCGCCAGCAGCCCCCGGGTCGGGAAATACGACGACAACTATGGCTACACCTTC. The encoded protein is CASSPRVGKYDDNYGYTF.

Ten or more counts support this clonotype. The chain links TRBV5-1 to TRBJ2-5; no definite D call. Germline CDR1 is SGHRS and CDR2 is YFSETQ. The ends were cut back, 4 bases at V and 0 bases at J, with 7 bases in the middle. This CDR3 comprises 13 residues. The CDR3 loop reads CASSPGDQETQYF. In DNA form, the CDR3 reads TGCGCCAGCAGCCCTGGGGACCAAGAGACCCAGTACTTC.